One and the same sample provided the 6 T cell receptor beta chains below, sequenced in a study of blood T cell repertoires in COVID-19 (dated by TCRdb to about 2020). The library was obtained by the immunoSEQ multiplex PCR assay. The table comes from immuneACCESS by way of TCRdb, which keeps in-frame sequences with V and J called. Part of the clones is missing from these tables; in studies checked, under half for an unresolved V gene and the rest for unknown reasons. The sample table contains 200,000 to 300,000 clones; only one count was recorded for roughly 86% of them. The top ten hold less than 4% of the sample. Input material: peripheral blood. The receptor source for this set is a woman aged 25 to 39 who had recovered from COVID-19.

This clone was detected once. The chain employs TRBV4-1 and TRBJ2-7; D is perhaps TRBD2 (6 bases). Germline-derived CDR1 and CDR2 are MGHRA and YSYEKL. Between the trimmed V and J ends, which lost 0 bases and 12 bases, there was a span of 21 bases. The CDR3 extends over 15 amino acids. The CDR3 loop reads CASSQDSGTPTRWYF. In DNA, the CDR3 is TGCGCCAGCAGCCAAGATAGCGGAACTCCTACGCGGTGGTACTTC.

The rearrangement links TRBV6-6 to TRBJ2-7; tentatively, D is TRBD1 (6 bases). The CDR3 is made up of 11 amino acids. Germline V gene data show CDR1 as MNHNY and CDR2 as SVGAGI (reference sequence). Trimming stripped 5 bases from V and 7 bases from J, with 9 bases between. The DNA for the CDR3 is TGTGCCAGCAGTCAGGGGTGGGAGCAGTACTTC. Residues: CASSQGWEQYF.

V is TRBV12-3 or TRBV12-4 and J is TRBJ2-1; D remains unclear. Trimming cost V 8 bases and J 1 base, with 9 bases left between them. CDR3 length: 13 residues. CDR3 amino acids: CASVSWSYNEQFF. DNA for the CDR3: TGTGCCAGCGTTAGCTGGTCCTACAATGAGCAGTTCTTC.

The chain has TRBV5-1 and TRBJ2-1; 8 positions match TRBD2. The CDR3 spans 18 residues. Germline V gives CDR1 SGHRS, CDR2 YFSETQ. The J segment lost 4 bases and the V segment lost 0 bases, leaving 12 bases of the junction unmatched. In DNA, the CDR3 is TGCGCCAGCAGCTTGGTGGGTACTAGCGGAGGCCATTACAATGAGCAGTTCTTC. This encodes CASSLVGTSGGHYNEQFF. Variable domain in full (rest from reference TRBV5-1 and TRBJ2-1): KAGVTQTPRYLIKTRGQQVTLSCSPISGHRSVSWYQQTPGQGLQFLFEYFSETQRNKGNFPGRFSGRQFSNSRSEMNVSTLELGDSALYLCASSLVGTSGGHYNEQFFGPGTRLTVL.

DNA for the CDR3: TGCGCCAGCAGCCCCCAGGGGGTAGGAGAGCAGTTCTTC. This codes for CASSPQGVGEQFF. The chain uses TRBV5-1 and TRBJ2-1; TRBD1 matches 7 bases. Losses at the gene ends were 4 bases for V and 10 bases for J; bases not matched to a gene: 8. Germline CDR1 and CDR2: SGHRS and YFSETQ. This CDR3 has 13 residues.

As DNA, the CDR3 is TGTGCTAGTGGCCTGGCGGGGTCCGGGGCCAACGTCCTGACTTTC. Encoded protein: CASGLAGSGANVLTF. The chain is built from TRBV12-5 and TRBJ2-6; possibly TRBD2 for D (6 bases). Trimming took off 6 bases at V and 4 bases at J, with 13 bases between the two ends. The germline CDR1 and CDR2 sequences are LGHNT and FRNRAP. This CDR3 comprises 15 residues.